These 31 T cell receptor beta chains came from one sample sequenced in a study of T-cell reconstitution after alpha-beta-depleted transplantation in children. Preparation of the TCRbeta library used unique molecular identifiers. TCRdb reanalysed the PCR reads using MiXCR and keeps one entry per CDR3 protein. The sample shows hundreds of thousands of distinct CDR3 sequences, around 13% of them seen only once. The sequencing used PBMCs, collected before TCRalphabeta/CD19-depleted stem cell transplant. Receptors were obtained from a girl aged 2 to 10 with congenital amegakaryocytic thrombocytopenia, due to receive a stem cell transplant.

This clonotype was seen only a few times. The rearrangement links TRBV7-2 to TRBJ2-2; D might be TRBD2 (6 bases). V lost 5 bases to trimming and J lost 4 bases, with 14 bases between them. Germline assignment: CDR1 SGHTA and CDR2 FQGNSA. The CDR3 is 15 amino acids. CDR3 protein: CASSPRTISTGELFF. The CDR3 coding sequence is TGTGCCAGCAGCCCAAGGACTATCTCCACCGGGGAGCTGTTTTTT.

The chain has TRBV7-9 and TRBJ2-2; TRBD1 matches 7 bases. This CDR3 region has 19 residues. Germline V gene lookup returns CDR1 SEHNR and CDR2 FQNEAQ (reference sequence). V was pared by 5 bases and J by 5 bases, with 20 bases of the junction left unmatched. Here the CDR3 DNA reads TGTGCCAGCAGCCAGACACTCCCACAGGGGCTTGATGAAACCGGGGAGCTGTTTTTT. The encoded protein is CASSQTLPQGLDETGELFF.

This clonotype was observed at least ten times. The V call is TRBV18, the J call TRBJ2-6; no firm D call. V was pared by 5 bases and J by 0 bases, with 8 bases between. CDR3 length equals 15 residues. CDR1 and CDR2 (germline): KGHSH, LQKENI. The CDR3 loop reads CASSSQNSGANVLTF. For the CDR3, the DNA is TGTGCCAGCTCAAGTCAGAACTCTGGGGCCAACGTCCTGACTTTC. Based on the CDR3 plus reference TRBV18 and TRBJ2-6, the full variable domain is NAGVMQNPRHLVRRRGQEARLRCSPMKGHSHVYWYRQLPEEGLKFMVYLQKENIIDESGMPKERFSAEFPKEGPSILRIQQVVRGDSAAYFCASSSQNSGANVLTFGAGSRLTVL.

This rearrangement joins TRBV5-1 to TRBJ2-7, with 11 bases matching TRBD1. Germline V gives CDR1 SGHRS, CDR2 YFSETQ. V lost 3 bases and J lost 5; bases outside the gene matches: 13. This CDR3 is built from 17 residues. The CDR3 DNA is TGCGCCAGCAGCTCTCGGCGGACAGGGGGCTTTGTAGACGAGCAGTACTTC. Protein product: CASSSRRTGGFVDEQYF.

This clonotype has a count of ten or more. The CDR3 reads CSARVQGMNTEAFF. The CDR3 coding sequence is TGCAGTGCTAGAGTTCAGGGTATGAACACTGAAGCTTTCTTT. The V gene is TRBV20-1, the J gene TRBJ1-1, with D perhaps TRBD1 (5 bases). The V end lost 1 base, the J end lost 0 bases, and 9 bases lay between the germline ends. Germline V gene data show CDR1 as DFQATT and CDR2 as SNEGSKA (reference sequence). CDR3 length: 14 residues.

There are a few counts of this clonotype. The chain recombines TRBV20-1 with TRBJ2-3; perhaps D is TRBD1 or TRBD2 (5 bases each). The V gene lost 3 bases and the J gene lost 1 base, with 14 bases spanning the gap. The germline V gene encodes CDR1 DFQATT and CDR2 SNEGSKA (reference sequence). There are 15 residues in the CDR3. CDR3 sequence (DNA): TGCAGTGCTAGTCTCCGGGACGGAGGCACAGATACGCAGTATTTT. Amino acid sequence: CSASLRDGGTDTQYF.

This clonotype was counted ten times or more. The chain recombines TRBV6-1 with TRBJ2-2; 9 bases agree with TRBD1. The J segment lost 4 bases and the V segment lost 5 bases, leaving 8 bases of the junction unmatched. The CDR3 runs to 16 residues. Germline V gives CDR1 MNHNS, CDR2 SASEGT. The CDR3 nucleotides read TGTGCCAGCAGTCAATGGACAGGGGTACGCACCGGGGAGCTGTTTTTT. It encodes CASSQWTGVRTGELFF.

This chain joins TRBV20-1 and TRBJ2-3; weak D call: TRBD1 (5 bases). Trimming removed 4 bases from V and 4 bases from J, with 9 bases in between. The CDR3 covers 12 residues. The germline V gene encodes CDR1 DFQATT and CDR2 SNEGSKA (reference sequence). The CDR3 is CSAIRGSDTQYF. CDR3 nucleotide sequence: TGCAGTGCTATTAGGGGATCAGATACGCAGTATTTT.

This clonotype occurred many times. J is TRBJ1-2 and V is TRBV29-1; D remains ambiguous. CDR1 and CDR2 from the germline V gene are SQVTM and ANQGSEA. The CDR3 extends over 13 amino acids. The chain's CDR3 is CKGRANTNYGYTF. The CDR3 DNA reads as TGCAAAGGACGCGCTAATACTAACTATGGCTACACCTTC.

This clonotype appeared many times. The chain links TRBV18 to TRBJ2-1, with a weak D call TRBD2 (5 bases). Trimming shortened V by 3 bases and J by 4 bases, and 10 bases separated the two germline ends. This CDR3 has 14 residues. CDR1 and CDR2 from the germline V gene are KGHSH and LQKENI. This chain's CDR3 is CASSPRGWYNEQFF. The CDR3, as DNA: TGTGCCAGCTCACCCCGGGGTTGGTACAATGAGCAGTTCTTC.

There are many counts of this clonotype. V gene TRBV20-1 combines with J gene TRBJ1-5; 7 bases match TRBD1. Germline CDR1 DFQATT, CDR2 SNEGSKA (reference sequence). The CDR3 is made up of 15 amino acids. Unmatched junction bases numbered 4, after V lost 1 base and J lost 1 base. The CDR3 DNA sequence: TGCAGTGCTAGAGGGACAGGATTCAGCAATCAGCCCCAGCATTTT. Its protein product is CSARGTGFSNQPQHF.

J is TRBJ2-7 and V is TRBV5-1, with TRBD2 as a possible D gene (6 bases). Trimming removed 3 bases from V and 0 bases from J, with 10 bases in between. CDR3 size: 14 residues. The V gene's germline CDR1 is SGHRS and CDR2 YFSETQ. The CDR3 is CASSSLASSYEQYF. CDR3 sequence (DNA): TGCGCCAGCAGCTCTCTAGCGTCCTCCTACGAGCAGTACTTC.

As for this clonotype: A much larger clone is a single base away; this may be a read error. The gene calls are TRBV20-1 and TRBJ1-2; D not resolved. Per germline, CDR1 DFQATT and CDR2 SNEGSKA (reference sequence). The CDR3 spans 17 residues. CDR3 residues: CCARDLQRASNLYGYTF. CDR3 DNA sequence: TGCTGTGCTAGAGATCTGCAGAGGGCGTCGAATCTCTATGGCTACACCTTC.

The chain joins TRBV4-2 to TRBJ2-1; TRBD2 matches at 14 bases. CDR3 length equals 20 residues. V was pared by 10 bases and J by 6 bases, with 23 bases of the junction left unmatched. Germline values: CDR1 LGHNA, CDR2 YNFKEQ. The CDR3 loop reads CATLPKGPGTSGRFGNEQFF. CDR3 nucleotides: TGTGCCACGCTACCAAAGGGCCCCGGGACTAGCGGGAGATTTGGCAATGAGCAGTTCTTC.

This clonotype was picked up a small number of times. This chain joins TRBV5-1 and TRBJ2-7; 7 positions agree with TRBD2. CDR1 is SGHRS, CDR2 YFSETQ, per germline. V trimming: 2 bases; J trimming: 3 bases; junction bases outside the gene matches: 8. This CDR3 has 15 residues. For the CDR3, the DNA is TGCGCCAGCAGCTTATCTAGCGGTGTCGGCTACGAGCAGTACTTC. Its protein is CASSLSSGVGYEQYF.

This chain joins TRBV18 and TRBJ2-3, with 10 bases lining up with TRBD2. Trimming removed 2 bases from V and 5 bases from J; junction bases left unmatched: 4. This CDR3 has 15 residues. Germline lookup yields CDR1 KGHSH and CDR2 LQKENI. CDR3 loop: CASSPSGRAVDTQYF. The CDR3, as DNA: TGTGCCAGCTCACCAAGCGGGAGGGCCGTAGATACGCAGTATTTT.

The chain links TRBV28 to TRBJ2-7; 8 bases align to TRBD2. Unmatched junction bases numbered 8, after V lost 5 bases and J lost 5 bases. The CDR3 runs to 14 residues. Per the germline V gene, CDR1 is MDHEN and CDR2 is SYDVKM. The CDR3 nucleotides are TGTGCCAGCAGTCCCTGGATCGGGGGGGACGAGCAGTACTTC. Encoded protein: CASSPWIGGDEQYF.

The table lists this clonotype with a count of one. The chain recombines TRBV12-3 or TRBV12-4 with TRBJ2-1, with D possibly TRBD2 on 6 matching bases. Trimming shortened V by 4 bases and J by 1 base, and 26 bases separated the two germline ends. There are 20 residues in the CDR3. The CDR3 sequence is CASSSPKVPTGEISYNEQFF. In DNA, the CDR3 is TGTGCCAGCAGTTCCCCCAAAGTCCCGACGGGAGAGATTTCCTACAATGAGCAGTTCTTC.

This chain uses TRBV7-9 with TRBJ1-1; D not certain. Germline assignment: CDR1 SEHNR and CDR2 FQNEAQ (reference sequence). The CDR3 totals 14 residues. Trimming left V 5 bases short and J 5 bases short, with 15 bases between. This chain's CDR3 is CASSILGSRTEAFF. In nucleotides, the CDR3 is TGTGCCAGCAGCATCCTGGGGTCCCGAACTGAAGCTTTCTTT.

This clonotype was counted between two and nine times. This sequence joins TRBV5-1 and TRBJ2-7; tentative D call: TRBD2 (6 bases). Germline V gives CDR1 SGHRS, CDR2 YFSETQ. V was clipped by 5 bases and J by 1 base, with 28 bases between them. The CDR3 is made up of 19 amino acids. The CDR3 bases are TGCGCCAGCAGGTTTGCCAGGGAGGAGACGGGAGCGCCTTCCTACGAGCAGTACTTC. It encodes CASRFAREETGAPSYEQYF.

This clonotype was seen many times. The rearrangement links TRBV5-1 to TRBJ2-1; the match to TRBD2 covers 9 bases. This CDR3 is 16 amino acids long. Germline V gene data show CDR1 as SGHRS and CDR2 as YFSETQ. V lost 4 bases and J lost 8; bases outside the gene matches: 13. CDR3 in DNA: TGCGCCAGCAGCAGGAGGCGGGAGGGCCCTTCCCATGAGCAGTTCTTC. Translation: CASSRRREGPSHEQFF.

A remark on this clonotype: This may come from a read error, since a much larger clone is one base off. The chain employs TRBV10-2 and TRBJ2-1; D gene unclear. This CDR3 has 14 amino acids. Germline values: CDR1 WSHSY, CDR2 SAAADI. V lost 2 bases and J lost 7, with 12 bases in between. This chain's CDR3 is CASSELLSPNEQFF. The CDR3, as DNA: TGCGCCAGCAGTGAGCTCTTGTCTCCGAATGAGCAGTTCTTC.

This clonotype was recorded at least ten times. The genes are TRBV15 and TRBJ2-1, with D tentatively TRBD1 or TRBD2 (6 bases each). The germline V gene has CDR1 LNHNV and CDR2 YYDKDF (reference sequence). Trimming pared 0 bases from V and 4 bases from J, leaving 10 bases between. This CDR3 contains 15 residues. CDR3 in amino acids: CATSRDGGSYNEQFF. The CDR3, as DNA: TGTGCCACCAGCAGAGACGGGGGCAGTTACAATGAGCAGTTCTTC.

This clonotype showed up many times. The rearrangement links TRBV29-1 to TRBJ1-2, with D tentatively TRBD1 (6 bases). V dropped 6 bases and J dropped 2 bases, with 13 bases sitting between them. The CDR3 runs 13 residues. Germline V lookup: CDR1 SQVTM, CDR2 ANQGSEA. The CDR3 reads CSVSPGTNYGYTF. Here the CDR3 DNA reads TGCAGCGTCTCCCCTGGGACAAACTATGGCTACACCTTC.

This clonotype was seen many times. The chain is built from TRBV7-3 and TRBJ2-1; D remains unclear. Germline lookup yields CDR1 SGHTA and CDR2 FQGTGA. The germline V and J ends were trimmed by 5 bases and 4 bases, with 12 bases remaining between them. The CDR3 sequence is 14 residues long. CDR3 region: CASSPGQLYNEQFF. The CDR3 DNA sequence: TGTGCCAGCAGCCCGGGTCAGTTATACAATGAGCAGTTCTTC.

This clonotype was recorded a few times. The V gene is TRBV27, the J gene TRBJ2-1; TRBD1 aligns across 9 bases. With 4 bases clipped from V and 9 bases from J, the junction kept 7 bases outside the gene matches. The CDR3 extends over 14 amino acids. The germline gives CDR1 MNHEY, CDR2 SMNVEV (reference sequence). CDR3 nucleotides: TGTGCCAGCAGTTCCGGGACAGGGTTTTTTGAGCAGTTCTTC. Its protein is CASSSGTGFFEQFF.

This clonotype was counted many times. The chain is built from TRBV20-1 and TRBJ2-1; 8 bases align to TRBD2. CDR1 is DFQATT, CDR2 SNEGSKA, per germline (reference sequence). This CDR3 comprises 16 residues. Unmatched junction bases numbered 11, after V lost 0 bases and J lost 7 bases. DNA for the CDR3: TGCAGTGCTAGAGATATTCGCGGGAGGAGGTTTAATGAGCAGTTCTTC. The encoded protein is CSARDIRGRRFNEQFF.

This clonotype was seen at least ten times. The J gene is TRBJ1-4, the V gene TRBV5-1; no definite D call. The CDR3 consists of 14 residues. Per the germline V gene, CDR1 is SGHRS and CDR2 is YFSETQ. V gave up 0 bases and J gave up 1 base, with 4 bases separating them. The CDR3 coding sequence is TGCGCCAGCAGCTTGGCTGGAACTAATGAAAAACTGTTTTTT. Amino acids: CASSLAGTNEKLFF.

V gene TRBV20-1 combines with J gene TRBJ2-1; TRBD2 is a possible D gene (6 bases). The CDR3 consists of 15 residues. The ends were cut back, 6 bases at V and 4 bases at J, with 19 bases in the middle. The germline CDR1 and CDR2 sequences are DFQATT and SNEGSKA (reference sequence). CDR3 residues: CSAPLLARGYNEQFF. The CDR3 DNA sequence: TGCAGTGCCCCCCTCCTAGCGAGGGGTTACAATGAGCAGTTCTTC.

This clonotype was seen a handful of times. The rearrangement links TRBV20-1 to TRBJ2-1; no firm D call. The length of the CDR3 is 12 residues. Germline CDR1 DFQATT, CDR2 SNEGSKA (reference sequence). V lost 6 bases, J lost 3 bases, and 9 bases lay in between. The CDR3 spells CSAIWGYNEQFF. CDR3 sequence (DNA): TGCAGTGCCATTTGGGGCTACAATGAGCAGTTCTTC.

In this sample, this clonotype turned up many times. The chain is built from TRBV12-3 or TRBV12-4 and TRBJ2-7; D ambiguous. The V end lost 6 bases, the J end lost 2 bases, and 14 bases lay between the germline ends. The CDR3 loop spans 14 amino acids. The CDR3 here is CASRERASPYEQYF. CDR3 nucleotides: TGTGCCAGCAGGGAACGGGCATCTCCCTACGAGCAGTACTTC.